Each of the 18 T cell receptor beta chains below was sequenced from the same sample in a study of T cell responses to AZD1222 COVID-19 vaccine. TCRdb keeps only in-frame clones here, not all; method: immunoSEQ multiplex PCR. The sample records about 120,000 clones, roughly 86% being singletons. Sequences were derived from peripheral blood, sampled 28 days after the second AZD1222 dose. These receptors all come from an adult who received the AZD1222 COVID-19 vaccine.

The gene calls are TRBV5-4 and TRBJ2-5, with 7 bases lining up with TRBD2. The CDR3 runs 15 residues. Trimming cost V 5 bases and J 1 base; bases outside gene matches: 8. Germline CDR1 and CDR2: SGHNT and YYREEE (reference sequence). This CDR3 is CASSQLAALQETQYF. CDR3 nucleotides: TGTGCCAGCAGTCAGCTAGCGGCACTCCAAGAGACCCAGTACTTC.

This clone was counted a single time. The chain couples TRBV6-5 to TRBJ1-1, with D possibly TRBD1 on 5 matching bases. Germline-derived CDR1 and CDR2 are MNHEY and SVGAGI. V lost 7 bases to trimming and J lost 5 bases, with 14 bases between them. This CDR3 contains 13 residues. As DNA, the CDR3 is TGTGCCAGCACCCCGGGCGGGGGGACTGAAGCTTTCTTT. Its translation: CASTPGGGTEAFF.

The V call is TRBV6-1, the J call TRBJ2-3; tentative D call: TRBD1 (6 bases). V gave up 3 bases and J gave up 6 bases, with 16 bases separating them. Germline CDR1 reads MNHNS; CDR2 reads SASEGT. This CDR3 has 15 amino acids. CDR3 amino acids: CASSDPWTVRDTQYF. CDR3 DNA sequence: TGTGCCAGCAGTGACCCCTGGACAGTGCGGGATACGCAGTATTTT.

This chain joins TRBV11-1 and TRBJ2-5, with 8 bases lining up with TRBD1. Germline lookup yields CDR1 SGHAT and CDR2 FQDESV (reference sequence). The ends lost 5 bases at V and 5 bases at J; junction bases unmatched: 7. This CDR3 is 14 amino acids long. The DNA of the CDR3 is TGTGCCAGCAGCGGACAGGGTGATCGGGAGACCCAGTACTTC. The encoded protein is CASSGQGDRETQYF.

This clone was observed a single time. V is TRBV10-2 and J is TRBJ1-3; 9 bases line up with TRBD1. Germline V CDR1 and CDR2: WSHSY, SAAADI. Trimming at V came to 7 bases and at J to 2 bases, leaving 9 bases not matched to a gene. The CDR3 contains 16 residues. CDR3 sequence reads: CASKEQRTGAGNTIYF. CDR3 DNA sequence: TGCGCCAGCAAAGAGCAGAGGACAGGGGCTGGAAACACCATATATTTT.

The CDR3 DNA sequence: TGTGCCAGCAGTGGGACGGCCCTGGGGCAGTTCTTC. Its translation: CASSGTALGQFF. The J gene is TRBJ2-1, the V gene TRBV6-2 or TRBV6-3, with D perhaps being TRBD1 or TRBD2 (5 bases each). Trimming removed 5 bases from V and 12 bases from J, with 14 bases in between. Per germline, CDR1 MNHEY and CDR2 SVGEGT. The CDR3 totals 12 residues.

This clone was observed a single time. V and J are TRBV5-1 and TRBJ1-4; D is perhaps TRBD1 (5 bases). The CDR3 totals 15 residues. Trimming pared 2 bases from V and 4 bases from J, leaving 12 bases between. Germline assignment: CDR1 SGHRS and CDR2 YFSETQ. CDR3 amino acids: CASSFLGPFNEKLFF. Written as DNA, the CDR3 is TGCGCCAGCAGCTTTCTGGGACCCTTTAATGAAAAACTGTTTTTT.

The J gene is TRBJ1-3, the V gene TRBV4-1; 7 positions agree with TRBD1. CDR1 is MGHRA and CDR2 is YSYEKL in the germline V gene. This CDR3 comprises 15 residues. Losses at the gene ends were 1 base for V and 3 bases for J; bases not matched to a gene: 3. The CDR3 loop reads CASSQAGTVGNTIYF. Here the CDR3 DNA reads TGCGCCAGCAGCCAAGCGGGGACAGTTGGAAACACCATATATTTT.

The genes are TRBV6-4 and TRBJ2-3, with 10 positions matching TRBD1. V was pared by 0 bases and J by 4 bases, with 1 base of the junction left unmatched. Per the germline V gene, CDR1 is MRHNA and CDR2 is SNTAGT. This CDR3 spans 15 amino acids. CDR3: CASSDSGTGADTQYF. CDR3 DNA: TGTGCCAGCAGTGACTCCGGGACAGGGGCAGATACGCAGTATTTT.

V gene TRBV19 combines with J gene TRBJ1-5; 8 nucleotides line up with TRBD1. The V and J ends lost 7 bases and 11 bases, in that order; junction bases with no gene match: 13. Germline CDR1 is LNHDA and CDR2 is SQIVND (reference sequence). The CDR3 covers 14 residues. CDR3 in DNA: TGTGCCAGTACCGAGGGACAGGTTGGATCAGCCCAGCATTTT. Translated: CASTEGQVGSAQHF.

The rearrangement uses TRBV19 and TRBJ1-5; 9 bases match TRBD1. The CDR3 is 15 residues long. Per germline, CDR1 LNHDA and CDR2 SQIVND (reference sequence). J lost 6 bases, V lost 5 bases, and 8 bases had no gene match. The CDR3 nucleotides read TGTGCCAGTAGTCTAAGGGACAGGGTTACTCAGCCCCAGCATTTT. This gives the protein CASSLRDRVTQPQHF. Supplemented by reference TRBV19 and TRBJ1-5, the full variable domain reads DGGITQSPKYLFRKEGQNVTLSCEQNLNHDAMYWYRQDPGQGLRLIYYSQIVNDFQKGDIAEGYSVSREKKESFPLTVTSAQKNPTAFYLCASSLRDRVTQPQHFGDGTRLSIL.

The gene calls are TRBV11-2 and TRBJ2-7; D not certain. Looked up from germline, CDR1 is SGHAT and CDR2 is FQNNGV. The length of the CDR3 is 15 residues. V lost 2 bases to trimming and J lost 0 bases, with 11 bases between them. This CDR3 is CASSLMPRNSYEQYF. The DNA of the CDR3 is TGTGCCAGCAGCTTAATGCCCCGTAACTCCTACGAGCAGTACTTC. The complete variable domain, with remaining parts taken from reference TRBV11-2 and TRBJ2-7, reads EAGVAQSPRYKIIEKRQSVAFWCNPISGHATLYWYQQILGQGPKLLIQFQNNGVVDDSQLPKDRFSAERLKGVDSTLKIQPAKLEDSAVYLCASSLMPRNSYEQYFGPGTRLTVT.

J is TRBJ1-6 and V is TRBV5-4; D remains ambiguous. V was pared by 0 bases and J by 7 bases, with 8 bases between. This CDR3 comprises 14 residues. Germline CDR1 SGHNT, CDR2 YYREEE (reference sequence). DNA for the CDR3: TGTGCCAGCAGCTTGGGACGGGAAAATTCACCCCTCCACTTT. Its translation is CASSLGRENSPLHF.

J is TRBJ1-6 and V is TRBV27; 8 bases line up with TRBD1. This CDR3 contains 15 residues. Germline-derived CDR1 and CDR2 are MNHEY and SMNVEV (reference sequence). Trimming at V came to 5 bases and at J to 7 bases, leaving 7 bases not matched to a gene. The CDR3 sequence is CASSLGTGYNSPLHF. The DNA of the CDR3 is TGTGCCAGCAGTCTCGGGACAGGATACAATTCACCCCTCCACTTT.

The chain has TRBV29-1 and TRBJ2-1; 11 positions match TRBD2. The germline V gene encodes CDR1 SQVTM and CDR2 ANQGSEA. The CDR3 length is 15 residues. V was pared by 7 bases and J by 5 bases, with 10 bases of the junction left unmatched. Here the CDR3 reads CSAQVAGGRNNEQFF. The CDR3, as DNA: TGCAGCGCCCAGGTAGCGGGGGGGCGAAACAATGAGCAGTTCTTC.

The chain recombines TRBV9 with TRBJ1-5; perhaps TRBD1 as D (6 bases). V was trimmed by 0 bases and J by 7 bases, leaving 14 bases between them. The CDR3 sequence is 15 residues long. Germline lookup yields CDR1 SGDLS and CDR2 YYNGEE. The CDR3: CASSVGGVGGQPQHF. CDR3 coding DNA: TGTGCCAGCAGCGTAGGAGGGGTTGGGGGCCAGCCCCAGCATTTT.

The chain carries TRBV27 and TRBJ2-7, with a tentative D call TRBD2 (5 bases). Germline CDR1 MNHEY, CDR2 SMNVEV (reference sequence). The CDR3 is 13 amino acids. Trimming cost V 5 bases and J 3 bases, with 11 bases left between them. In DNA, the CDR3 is TGTGCCAGCAGTCCAGGAGAGGGCTACGAGCAGTACTTC. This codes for CASSPGEGYEQYF.

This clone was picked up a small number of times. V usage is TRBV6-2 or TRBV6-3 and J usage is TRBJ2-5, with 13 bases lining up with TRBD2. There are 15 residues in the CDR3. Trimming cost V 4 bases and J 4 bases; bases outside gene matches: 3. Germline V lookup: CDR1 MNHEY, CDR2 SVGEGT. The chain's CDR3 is CASSSGTSGVETQYF. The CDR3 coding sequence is TGTGCCAGCAGTTCAGGGACTAGCGGGGTAGAGACCCAGTACTTC.